This T cell receptor beta chain was sequenced for a study of T cells after yellow fever vaccination. Study background: Fractions low in cell number were prepared with SMART-Seq v4 Ultra Low Input.

V was pared by 3 bases and J by 4 bases, with 1 base of the junction left unmatched. Looked up from germline, CDR1 is SGDLS and CDR2 is YYNGEE. The CDR3 consists of 14 residues. TCRdb called the 5' RACE reads again in MiXCR, with one record for every CDR3 protein. This table holds over 65,000 distinct CDR3 sequences, about an eighth found once. Findings of the study overall: The appearance of a small share of clonotypes in both CD4 and CD8 compartments was observed.

The receptor was derived from a man between 18 and 35 years old who received the YFV17D yellow fever vaccine. The sequencing here drew on CD8+ T cells not binding an NS4B(214-222) dextramer, sorted from PBMCs, taken approximately 22 days after the first yellow fever vaccination. The rearrangement joins TRBV9 to TRBJ2-1; 10 bases are shared with TRBD1. The CDR3 here is CASSGGQGYNEQFF. The CDR3 DNA is TGTGCCAGCAGCGGGGGACAGGGGTACAATGAGCAGTTCTTC.